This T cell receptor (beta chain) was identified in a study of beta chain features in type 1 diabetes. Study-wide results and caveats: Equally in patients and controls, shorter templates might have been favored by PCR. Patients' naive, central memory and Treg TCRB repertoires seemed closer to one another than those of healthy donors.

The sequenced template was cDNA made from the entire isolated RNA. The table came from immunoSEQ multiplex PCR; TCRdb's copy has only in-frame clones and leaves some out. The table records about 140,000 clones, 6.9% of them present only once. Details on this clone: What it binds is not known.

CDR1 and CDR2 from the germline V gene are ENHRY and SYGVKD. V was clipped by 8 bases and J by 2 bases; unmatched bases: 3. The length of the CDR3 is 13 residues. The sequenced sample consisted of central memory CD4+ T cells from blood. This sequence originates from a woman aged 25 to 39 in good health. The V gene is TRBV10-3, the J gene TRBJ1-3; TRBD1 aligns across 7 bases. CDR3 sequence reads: CAILQGAGNTIYF. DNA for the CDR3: TGTGCCATCCTCCAGGGGGCTGGAAACACCATATATTTT.